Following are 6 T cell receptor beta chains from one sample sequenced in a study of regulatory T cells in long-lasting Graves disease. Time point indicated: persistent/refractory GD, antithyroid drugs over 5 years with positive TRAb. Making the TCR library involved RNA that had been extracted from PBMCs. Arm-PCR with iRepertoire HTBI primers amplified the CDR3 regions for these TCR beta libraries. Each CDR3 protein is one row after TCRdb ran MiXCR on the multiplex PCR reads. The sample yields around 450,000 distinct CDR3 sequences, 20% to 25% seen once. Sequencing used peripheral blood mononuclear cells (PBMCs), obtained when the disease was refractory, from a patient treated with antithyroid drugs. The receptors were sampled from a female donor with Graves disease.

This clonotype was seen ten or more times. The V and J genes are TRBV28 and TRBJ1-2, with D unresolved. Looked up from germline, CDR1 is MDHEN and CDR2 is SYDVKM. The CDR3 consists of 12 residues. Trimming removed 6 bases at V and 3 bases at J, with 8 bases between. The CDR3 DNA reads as TGTGCCAGCAGACGGATGTACTATGGCTACACCTTC. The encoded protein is CASRRMYYGYTF.

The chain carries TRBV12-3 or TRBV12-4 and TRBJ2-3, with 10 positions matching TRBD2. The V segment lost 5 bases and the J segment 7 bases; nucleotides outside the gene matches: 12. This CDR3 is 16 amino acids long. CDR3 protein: CASSLSTSGDSYTQYF. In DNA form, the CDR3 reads TGTGCCAGCAGTCTATCCACTAGCGGGGACTCCTATACGCAGTATTTT.

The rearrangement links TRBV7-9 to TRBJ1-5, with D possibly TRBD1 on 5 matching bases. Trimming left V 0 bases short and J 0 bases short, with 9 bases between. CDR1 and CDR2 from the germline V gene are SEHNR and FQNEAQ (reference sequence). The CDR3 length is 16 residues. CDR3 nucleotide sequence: TGTGCCAGCAGCTTAGCCGGGACTGATAGCAATCAGCCCCAGCATTTT. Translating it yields CASSLAGTDSNQPQHF.

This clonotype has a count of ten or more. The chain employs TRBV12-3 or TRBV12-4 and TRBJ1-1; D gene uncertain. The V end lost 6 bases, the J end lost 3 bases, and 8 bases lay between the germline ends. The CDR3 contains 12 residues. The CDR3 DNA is TGTGCCAGCAGCCCTAGCTACACTGAAGCTTTCTTT. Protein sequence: CASSPSYTEAFF.

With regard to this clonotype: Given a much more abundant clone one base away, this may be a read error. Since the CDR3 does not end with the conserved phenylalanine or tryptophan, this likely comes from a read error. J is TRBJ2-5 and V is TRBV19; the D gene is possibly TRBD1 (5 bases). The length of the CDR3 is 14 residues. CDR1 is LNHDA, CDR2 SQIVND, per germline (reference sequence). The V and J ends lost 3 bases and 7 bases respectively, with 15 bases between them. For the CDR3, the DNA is TGTGCCAGTAGTATTCGCCCCAGGGAAGGGACCCAGTACTCC. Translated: CASSIRPREGTQYS.

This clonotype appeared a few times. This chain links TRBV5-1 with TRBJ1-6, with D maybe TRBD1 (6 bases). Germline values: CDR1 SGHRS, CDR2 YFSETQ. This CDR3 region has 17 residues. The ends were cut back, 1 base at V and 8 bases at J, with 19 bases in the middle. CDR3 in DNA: TGCGCCAGCAGCTTGTGGGGGTCGGGGACATTCCATTCACCCCTCCACTTT. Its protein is CASSLWGSGTFHSPLHF.